This T cell receptor (beta chain) emerged from a study of T cells after yellow fever vaccination. TCRdb re-derived calls from the 5' RACE reads in MiXCR, one entry per CDR3 protein. The sample lists about 320,000 distinct CDR3 sequences, over 8.5% occurring once. This clonotype was recorded many times. Antigen: not known. Points from the study as a whole: Researchers cautioned that FACS-sorted repertoires could harbor abundant clonotypes contaminating from the bulk population.

The CDR3 is made up of 12 amino acids. V was clipped by 5 bases and J by 5 bases, with 8 bases between them. Germline CDR1 SGHTA, CDR2 FQGTGA. J is TRBJ2-3 and V is TRBV7-3; D uncertain. Sequenced here: CD4+ T cells sorted from PBMCs, sampled 45 days after the yellow fever booster vaccination. The source of this sequence is a man aged 18 to 30 who received the YFV17D yellow fever vaccine. The CDR3 loop reads CASSQQGDTQYF. CDR3 bases: TGTGCCAGCAGCCAGCAAGGAGATACGCAGTATTTT.